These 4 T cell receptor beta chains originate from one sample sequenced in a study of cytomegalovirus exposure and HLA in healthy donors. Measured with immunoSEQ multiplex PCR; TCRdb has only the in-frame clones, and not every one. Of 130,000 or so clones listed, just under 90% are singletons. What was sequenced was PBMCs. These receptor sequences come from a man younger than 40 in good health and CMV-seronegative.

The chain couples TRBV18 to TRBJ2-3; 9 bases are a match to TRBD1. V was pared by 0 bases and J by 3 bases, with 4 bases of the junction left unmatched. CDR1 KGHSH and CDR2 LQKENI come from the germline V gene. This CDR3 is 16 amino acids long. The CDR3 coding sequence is TGTGCCAGCTCACCACCAGGGACAGGGATGACAGATACGCAGTATTTT. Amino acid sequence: CASSPPGTGMTDTQYF.

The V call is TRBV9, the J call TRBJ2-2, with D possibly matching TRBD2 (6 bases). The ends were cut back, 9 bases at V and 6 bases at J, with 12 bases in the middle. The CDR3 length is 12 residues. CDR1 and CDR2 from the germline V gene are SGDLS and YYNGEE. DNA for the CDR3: TGTGCCACGGGGGAATTCCCCGGGGAGCTGTTTTTT. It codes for CATGEFPGELFF.

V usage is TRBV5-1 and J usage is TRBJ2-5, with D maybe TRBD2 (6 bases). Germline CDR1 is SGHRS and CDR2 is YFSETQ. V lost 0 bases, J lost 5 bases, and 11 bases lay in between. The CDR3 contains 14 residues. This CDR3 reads CASSLVGGRETQYF. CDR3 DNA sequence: TGCGCCAGCAGCTTGGTGGGGGGTCGGGAGACCCAGTACTTC.

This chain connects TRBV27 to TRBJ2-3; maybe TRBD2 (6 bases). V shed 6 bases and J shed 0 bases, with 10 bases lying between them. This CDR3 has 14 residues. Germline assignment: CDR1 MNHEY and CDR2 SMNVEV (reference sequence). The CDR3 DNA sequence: TGTGCCAGCAGCCCTCGGGGGAGCACAGATACGCAGTATTTT. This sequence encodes CASSPRGSTDTQYF.